What follows are 10 T cell receptor beta chains derived from one specimen sequenced in a study of neurological immune-mediated disorders. Sample time point: longitudinal time-point 2. One entry per CDR3 protein, called by TCRdb with MiXCR from the 5' RACE reads. This table has some 60,000 distinct CDR3 sequences, 8.5% to 10% appearing once. What was sequenced was PBMCs. These receptors came from a man younger than 40 in good health.

This clonotype showed up many times. This sequence joins TRBV7-9 and TRBJ2-2, with 9 positions matching TRBD1. V was clipped by 4 bases and J by 6 bases; unmatched bases: 12. Per germline, CDR1 SEHNR and CDR2 FQNEAQ (reference sequence). The CDR3 consists of 17 residues. CDR3 sequence reads: CASSSYRDRARAGELFF. CDR3 in DNA: TGTGCCAGCAGCTCCTACCGGGACAGGGCTAGGGCCGGGGAGCTGTTTTTT.

This clonotype was found many times. The J gene is TRBJ1-5, the V gene TRBV3-1; TRBD1 matches 7 bases. The junction had 4 bases not matched to a gene; V was cut back by 4 bases and J by 4 bases. Germline V gives CDR1 LGHDT, CDR2 YNNKEL (reference sequence). The CDR3 has 14 amino acids. The CDR3 DNA is TGTGCCAGCAGCCGACCGGGACAGAATCAGCCCCAGCATTTT. Its translation: CASSRPGQNQPQHF.

This clonotype was seen repeatedly, ten times or more. The V call is TRBV7-2, the J call TRBJ2-5; no firm D call. Germline-derived CDR1 and CDR2 are SGHTA and FQGNSA. Trimming removed 4 bases from V and 2 bases from J, with 5 bases in between. CDR3 length: 12 residues. CDR3 amino acids: CASSSLQETQYF. CDR3 nucleotides: TGTGCCAGCAGCTCCCTTCAAGAGACCCAGTACTTC.

This clonotype has ten or more counts. This chain uses TRBV20-1 with TRBJ1-1; D is unclear. Germline loops: CDR1 DFQATT, CDR2 SNEGSKA (reference sequence). V lost 5 bases to trimming and J lost 0 bases, with 7 bases between them. The CDR3 extends over 12 amino acids. CDR3 sequence: CSAVHLNTEAFF. The CDR3 DNA reads as TGCAGTGCTGTTCACCTGAACACTGAAGCTTTCTTT.

This clonotype was found many times. The J gene is TRBJ2-1, the V gene TRBV29-1; TRBD2 might be the D (6 bases). This CDR3 contains 14 residues. The germline V and J ends were trimmed by 1 base and 6 bases, with 13 bases remaining between them. Germline V CDR1 and CDR2: SQVTM, ANQGSEA. CDR3 sequence reads: CSVEGRGLSNEQFF. The CDR3 coding sequence is TGCAGCGTTGAAGGGAGGGGACTGTCCAATGAGCAGTTCTTC.

This clonotype was seen ten or more times. The chain combines TRBV10-3 with TRBJ1-1; TRBD1 matches at 9 bases. The CDR3 has 13 amino acids. V dropped 10 bases and J dropped 1; count of bases not matched to a gene: 4. Germline lookup yields CDR1 ENHRY and CDR2 SYGVKD. The CDR3 DNA is TGTGCCACGCAACAGGGGGCGAACACTGAAGCTTTCTTT. This encodes CATQQGANTEAFF.

In its sample, this clonotype was seen many times. The genes are TRBV29-1 and TRBJ2-7; D gene ambiguous. V was clipped by 1 base and J by 8 bases, with 9 bases between them. CDR1 is SQVTM, CDR2 ANQGSEA, per germline. The CDR3 has 11 residues. This CDR3 is CSVEGWPQQYF. In nucleotides, the CDR3 is TGCAGCGTTGAAGGCTGGCCACAGCAGTACTTC.

This clonotype has ten or more counts. The V and J genes are TRBV27 and TRBJ2-1; weak D call: TRBD1 (6 bases). The CDR3 is made up of 18 amino acids. Germline V CDR1 and CDR2: MNHEY, SMNVEV (reference sequence). Trimming took 3 bases from V and 3 from J, leaving 21 bases between them. This CDR3 reads CASSLQGSLGRGYNEQFF. CDR3 nucleotide sequence: TGTGCCAGCAGTTTGCAGGGGTCTCTTGGAAGGGGCTACAATGAGCAGTTCTTC.

With respect to this clonotype: Given a much more abundant clone one base away, this may be a read error. The chain uses TRBV12-3 or TRBV12-4 and TRBJ2-1, with 9 bases lining up with TRBD2. The CDR3 length is 14 residues. The CDR3 loop reads CSSSWAGGPHEQFF. In DNA form, the CDR3 reads TGTTCCAGCAGTTGGGCGGGAGGGCCCCATGAGCAGTTCTTC.

There are many counts of this clonotype. The chain couples TRBV7-3 to TRBJ2-7; 7 nucleotides match TRBD1. CDR1 is SGHTA, CDR2 FQGTGA, per germline. V lost 5 bases and J lost 1; bases outside the gene matches: 5. The length of the CDR3 is 14 residues. The CDR3 coding sequence is TGTGCCAGCAGCACCCGACAGGGATCCTACGAGCAGTACTTC. This translates into CASSTRQGSYEQYF.